The rows below give T cell receptor beta chains drawn from one sample of a study of OX40 agonist ivuxolimab in advanced cancers. Libraries were prepared by immunoSEQ multiplex PCR; TCRdb keeps only in-frame clonotypes and omits some of them. The repertoire holds 85,000 to 130,000 clones, with 90% as singletons. The source material was CD4+ or CD8+ T cells sorted from blood, sampled in a trial of the OX40 agonist ivuxolimab. The receptors shown here come from an adult with an advanced solid tumor such as melanoma, head and neck, liver or kidney cancer. Each CDR3 is given with its conserved first and last residue. A D gene is named only where the DNA matches it firmly. Not all rows give a size; the values are once, few, many and, for expanded clones, a class.

V	D	size	J	DNA	CDR3
TRBV7-6	NA	NA	TRBJ2-7	TGTGCCAGCAGCTTAGCCCCAGGCGTGGAAAACGAGCAGTACTTC	CASSLAPGVENEQYF
TRBV2	NA	NA	TRBJ2-5	TGTGCCAGCGATGAATACGGGGGGCTGGGGGAGACCCAGTACTTC	CASDEYGGLGETQYF
TRBV19	TRBD1	NA	TRBJ1-2	TGTGCCAGTAGCGACGCCCTAGGACAGGGGCTCCATGGCTACACCTTC	CASSDALGQGLHGYTF
TRBV7-9	TRBD1	NA	TRBJ1-1	TGTGCCAGCAGCCCTACAGGGGGCAGTTACACTGAAGCTTTCTTT	CASSPTGGSYTEAFF
TRBV18	TRBD1	NA	TRBJ1-3	TGTGCCAGCTCACCACCCATGGGACAGGGATATCGAAACACCATATATTTT	CASSPPMGQGYRNTIYF
TRBV5-1	TRBD1	NA	TRBJ1-2	TGCGCCAGCAGCCAGAGGGACAGCCTCTATGGCTACACCTTC	CASSQRDSLYGYTF
TRBV4-1	NA	NA	TRBJ1-1	TGCGCCAGCAGCCACTCCAGGTGGGCCGAAGCTTTCTTT	CASSHSRWAEAFF
TRBV5-4	TRBD2	NA	TRBJ2-7	TGTGCCAGCAGCTTGGAGGGCGGGGGGCGAACCTACGAGCAGTACTTC	CASSLEGGGRTYEQYF
TRBV30	TRBD1	few	TRBJ1-4	TGTGCCTGGAGTGGGTCAGGGGGAAATGAAAAACTGTTTTTT	CAWSGSGGNEKLFF
TRBV19	TRBD2	NA	TRBJ2-5	TGTGCCAGTAAGAGAGCGGGAGCGGTACAAGAGACCCAGTACTTC	CASKRAGAVQETQYF
TRBV21-1	NA	NA	TRBJ1-4	TGTGCCAGCCGAAGCAGTTCTTTTAATGAAAAACTGTTTTTT	CASRSSSFNEKLFF
TRBV10-3	NA	NA	TRBJ2-2	TGTGCCATCAGTTCTGGACAGATTAACACCGGGGAGCTGTTTTTT	CAISSGQINTGELFF
TRBV6-9	NA	NA	TRBJ1-5	TGTGCCAGCAGTTATAATTATGGACGATTTTCCAATCAGCCCCAGCATTTT	CASSYNYGRFSNQPQHF
TRBV5-1	TRBD1	NA	TRBJ2-5	TGCGCCAGCAGCTTGGAGGGACAGGGTCAAGAGACCCAGTACTTC	CASSLEGQGQETQYF
TRBV11-2	NA	NA	TRBJ1-1	TGTGCCAGCAGCTTAGAACAGGGAAACACTGAAGCTTTCTTT	CASSLEQGNTEAFF
TRBV5-1	TRBD1	NA	TRBJ1-6	TGCGCCAGCAGCTTGGGACAGGGAGGTAATTCACCCCTCCACTTT	CASSLGQGGNSPLHF
TRBV6-6	NA	once	TRBJ1-5	TGTGCCAGCAGCCTCGGGTCCCCGGAACAGCCCCAGCATTTT	CASSLGSPEQPQHF
TRBV5-1	TRBD2	NA	TRBJ2-3	TGCGCCAGCAGAGGGCCACTAGCGGGGGGATCAGATACGCAGTATTTT	CASRGPLAGGSDTQYF
TRBV6-6	NA	NA	TRBJ1-2	TGTGCCAGCAGTTACCTGGCAGGGGCGGAGGGCTACACCTTC	CASSYLAGAEGYTF
TRBV4-3	NA	once	TRBJ2-3	TGCGCCAGCAGCTCTCAGGAAGCAGATACGCAGTATTTT	CASSSQEADTQYF
TRBV10-1	NA	NA	TRBJ2-2	TGCGCCAGCGCATCGCCGGGGGTCGGGAACGGGGAGCTGTTTTTT	CASASPGVGNGELFF
TRBV19	NA	NA	TRBJ2-7	TGTGCCAGTACCCATCTGGACGAGCAGTACTTC	CASTHLDEQYF
TRBV2	NA	NA	TRBJ2-5	TGTGCCAGCATCCCCCAGGAGGGGGAGACCCAGTACTTC	CASIPQEGETQYF